The clone carrying this TCR beta chain was seen ten or more times. No antigen is known for it. The sample originates from a study of T cells in Graves' hyperthyroidism and ophthalmopathy. Study results and caveats: A model of 13 V-J pairs discriminated ophthalmopathy from stable hyperthyroidism. Blood also showed most of the thyroid clonotypes that were expanded above 0.001.

RNA transcripts provided the source from which TCR beta CDR3 regions were amplified. During a first-round RT-PCR of the TCR CDR3, the HTBI primer set was used. TCRdb re-analysed the multiplex PCR reads in MiXCR, keeping a single row per CDR3 protein. Of over 350,000 distinct CDR3 sequences listed, about a fifth were seen once; the top ten hold 40%. This CDR3 comprises 15 residues. Looked up from germline, CDR1 is SNHLY and CDR2 is FYNNEI. V lost 3 bases, J lost 0 bases, and 11 bases lay in between. The rearrangement joins TRBV2 to TRBJ1-1; TRBD1 is a possible D gene (6 bases). The sequenced material came from blood. The origin of this receptor is a man in his late teens or twenties with Graves' ophthalmopathy. CDR3 protein: CASSEDSSMNTEAFF. CDR3 sequence (DNA): TGTGCCAGCAGTGAGGACAGTAGCATGAACACTGAAGCTTTCTTT. Together with reference TRBV2 and TRBJ1-1, the CDR3 gives the full variable domain: EPEVTQTPSHQVTQMGQEVILRCVPISNHLYFYWYRQILGQKVEFLVSFYNNEISEKSEIFDDQFSVERPDGSNFTLKIRSTKLEDSAMYFCASSEDSSMNTEAFFGQGTRLTVV.